The rows below give T cell receptor beta chains drawn from one sample of a study of shared clonotypes between healthy human individuals. Generated by immunoSEQ multiplex PCR, the TCRdb table keeps only in-frame clones and is missing some. Among around 700,000 clones listed, approximately 79% were seen once. The sequenced material came from memory CD4+ T cells sorted from blood. These TCRs come from a woman in her twenties or thirties in good health. Each CDR3 is given without its conserved first and last residue. Each record gives: clone size, CDR3 length, V gene, CDR3 protein. Only part of the rows carry a size: once, few, many, or a class if the clone is expanded.

size: .
length: 13
V: TRBV18
CDR3: ASSPTPGQRSGYT

size: few
length: 13
V: TRBV28
CDR3: ASSTPTLFNQPQH

size: .
length: 10
V: TRBV28
CDR3: ASSLRGRTQY

size: .
length: 14
V: TRBV25-1
CDR3: ASSFPGLAGSYEQY

size: .
length: 11
V: TRBV11-2
CDR3: ASSIALGWGYT

size: .
length: 15
V: TRBV5-5
CDR3: ASRSRTSGSLYNEQF

size: .
length: 12
V: TRBV7-8
CDR3: ASSLVRGPYEQY

size: .
length: 12
V: TRBV19
CDR3: ASRIQGRNQPQH

size: .
length: 13
V: TRBV4-1
CDR3: ASSSSGGGYNEQF

size: .
length: 12
V: TRBV28
CDR3: ASSSGQGIETQY

size: .
length: 13
V: TRBV7-2
CDR3: ASSLQGLGKNIQY

size: .
length: 13
V: TRBV29-1
CDR3: SVDTTELSYNEQF

size: many
length: 12
V: TRBV6-1
CDR3: ASSEAAEGYEQY

size: .
length: 14
V: TRBV28
CDR3: ASSSPRLSPGETQY

size: .
length: 12
V: TRBV10-3
CDR3: AISDPLKMAQAF

size: .
length: 14
V: TRBV28
CDR3: ASNLNQGKGNTEAF

size: .
length: 12
V: TRBV7-2
CDR3: ASSPWAGGDEQY

size: .
length: 15
V: TRBV7-2
CDR3: ASSSIPGLGFTGELF

size: .
length: 12
V: TRBV28
CDR3: ASTPVNSGNTIY

size: few
length: 10
V: TRBV15
CDR3: ATSRVGNTIY

size: .
length: 15
V: TRBV9
CDR3: ASSVGGGGAGANVLT

size: many
length: 11
V: TRBV7-9
CDR3: ASSSQAGAEQF

size: .
length: 13
V: TRBV9
CDR3: ASSPPGGRGETQY

size: .
length: 14
V: TRBV5-1
CDR3: ASSVIPLATNEKLF

size: .
length: 13
V: TRBV29-1
CDR3: SVEIEAGSWYGYT

size: .
length: 14
V: TRBV14
CDR3: ASSPKKLSSYNEQF

size: .
length: 12
V: TRBV6-5
CDR3: ASRARSSYNEQF

size: many
length: 12
V: TRBV6-6
CDR3: ASSRLGGTDTQY

size: .
length: 12
V: TRBV6-1
CDR3: AGGSAGDDDEQF

size: once
length: 12
V: TRBV6-1
CDR3: ASRPGTGNQPQH

size: .
length: 12
V: TRBV15
CDR3: ATSRPGQGYEQY

size: .
length: 13
V: TRBV27
CDR3: ASSSVAGGSYEQF

size: .
length: 13
V: TRBV10-2
CDR3: ASSRLAGTEETQY